This T cell receptor (beta chain) comes out of a study of siplizumab effects on memory and regulatory T cells. This CDR3 spans 13 amino acids. Germline loops: CDR1 MNHEY, CDR2 SMNVEV (reference sequence). With 7 bases removed from V and 4 bases from J, the gap between germline ends came to 10 bases. Profiling relied on immunoSEQ multiplex PCR, and the TCRdb table lists in-frame clones only, not all of them. The data contain fewer than 110,000 clones, around 90% of them seen just once; the ten biggest clones take up 9.5% to 15%. This sequence originates from a human donor in good health. V is TRBV27 and J is TRBJ2-2; no clear D. Sequencing was performed on non-Treg CD4+ T cells sorted from blood. CDR3 in amino acids: CASKETSTGELFF. The CDR3, as DNA: TGTGCCAGCAAAGAGACGAGCACCGGGGAGCTGTTTTTT.